A selection of T cell receptor beta chains follows, all from one sample in a study of a mutant IDH1 vaccine in newly diagnosed glioma. Their antigen targets remain unknown. TCRdb's copy holds only in-frame clones and misses some; the assay was immunoSEQ multiplex PCR. The data hold about 27,000 clones, with under 80% observed a single time. Sequencing used PBMCs, obtained from a glioma patient whose treatment included an IDH1 peptide vaccine. The receptor source for this set is a man aged 45-65 years with glioma. CDR3s include the opening cysteine and the closing phenylalanine or tryptophan. Each record gives: CDR3 protein, CDR3 DNA, clone size, J gene, D gene, V gene. D genes are given only for firm matches. The size entry is marked missing in some rows and otherwise reads once, few, many or a size class.

CDR3: CASSLRRGTDTQYF; DNA: TGTGCCAGCAGCTTGAGACGTGGAACAGATACGCAGTATTTT; size: .; J: TRBJ2-3; D: .; V: TRBV7-6
CDR3: CASGAGEHQPQHF; DNA: TGTGCCAGCGGCGCAGGGGAGCATCAGCCCCAGCATTTT; size: .; J: TRBJ1-5; D: .; V: TRBV6-1
CDR3: CASSLNPSDTGELFF; DNA: TGTGCCAGCAGCTTGAATCCATCCGACACCGGGGAGCTGTTTTTT; size: few; J: TRBJ2-2; D: .; V: TRBV5-4
CDR3: CASASGAYNEQFF; DNA: TGTGCCAGTGCTAGTGGCGCCTACAATGAGCAGTTCTTC; size: .; J: TRBJ2-1; D: .; V: TRBV19
CDR3: CASSVIEGGYTF; DNA: TGTGCCAGCAGCGTAATTGAGGGCGGCTACACCTTC; size: .; J: TRBJ1-2; D: .; V: TRBV9
CDR3: CASIDEGITEAFF; DNA: TGTGCCAGCATCGACGAAGGTATCACTGAAGCTTTCTTT; size: few; J: TRBJ1-1; D: .; V: TRBV6-1
CDR3: CASSQEGTGSSYGYTF; DNA: TGCGCCAGCAGCCAAGAAGGGACAGGGAGTAGCTATGGCTACACCTTC; size: few; J: TRBJ1-2; D: TRBD1; V: TRBV4-1
CDR3: CASSPGTGASYEQYF; DNA: TGCGCCAGCAGCCCCGGGACAGGGGCCTCCTACGAGCAGTACTTC; size: .; J: TRBJ2-7; D: TRBD1; V: TRBV5-1
CDR3: CASSEFTGSGELFF; DNA: TGTGCCAGCAGTGAATTTACTGGCTCCGGGGAGCTGTTTTTT; size: .; J: TRBJ2-2; D: .; V: TRBV25-1
CDR3: CAWRQGTYSPLHF; DNA: TGTGCCTGGAGACAGGGGACCTATTCACCCCTCCACTTT; size: .; J: TRBJ1-6; D: TRBD1; V: TRBV30
CDR3: CASSKPKYRGNTIYF; DNA: TGTGCCAGCAGCAAGCCCAAATATAGGGGAAACACCATATATTTT; size: .; J: TRBJ1-3; D: .; V: TRBV21-1
CDR3: CASSLLAGGQETQYF; DNA: TGCGCCAGCAGCCTCCTAGCGGGGGGGCAAGAGACCCAGTACTTC; size: .; J: TRBJ2-5; D: TRBD2; V: TRBV4-3
CDR3: CASSLVLQGTAHEAFF; DNA: TGTGCCAGCAGCTTAGTACTACAGGGGACAGCACATGAAGCTTTCTTT; size: .; J: TRBJ1-1; D: TRBD1; V: TRBV5-4
CDR3: CASSITVNQPQHF; DNA: TGTGCCAGCAGCATTACAGTAAATCAGCCCCAGCATTTT; size: .; J: TRBJ1-5; D: .; V: TRBV2
CDR3: CATLLHEQYF; DNA: TGTGCCACCCTCCTCCACGAGCAGTACTTC; size: .; J: TRBJ2-7; D: .; V: TRBV6-1
CDR3: CASSLPRDGGDPNEQFF; DNA: TGTGCCAGCAGCTTACCCCGCGACGGGGGGGATCCAAATGAGCAGTTCTTC; size: .; J: TRBJ2-1; D: TRBD2; V: TRBV7-9
CDR3: CASSIGQGASTEAFF; DNA: TGCGCCAGCAGCATTGGACAGGGCGCCTCTACTGAAGCTTTCTTT; size: .; J: TRBJ1-1; D: TRBD1; V: TRBV5-1
CDR3: CASSRDRDGTGELFF; DNA: TGTGCCAGCAGCCGGGACAGGGATGGCACCGGGGAGCTGTTTTTT; size: .; J: TRBJ2-2; D: TRBD1; V: TRBV5-4
CDR3: CASSLGGQISYEQYF; DNA: TGCGCCAGCAGCTTGGGCGGGCAAATCTCCTACGAGCAGTACTTC; size: medium-sized; J: TRBJ2-7; D: .; V: TRBV5-1
CDR3: CATSRETGMAFF; DNA: TGTGCCACCAGCAGAGAGACAGGGATGGCTTTCTTT; size: few; J: TRBJ1-1; D: TRBD1; V: TRBV15
CDR3: CASSLVDGGQLFF; DNA: TGTGCCAGCAGCTTAGTCGACGGCGGGCAGCTGTTTTTT; size: .; J: TRBJ2-2; D: .; V: TRBV7-6
CDR3: CSVRTVSGNTIYF; DNA: TGCAGCGTTAGGACAGTCTCTGGAAACACCATATATTTT; size: .; J: TRBJ1-3; D: .; V: TRBV29-1
CDR3: CASSETGLLSTEAFF; DNA: TGTGCCAGCAGCGAAACCGGGCTTTTGAGCACTGAAGCTTTCTTT; size: .; J: TRBJ1-1; D: .; V: TRBV28
CDR3: CASTPGGDSGNTIYF; DNA: TGTGCCAGTACTCCTGGTGGCGACTCTGGAAACACCATATATTTT; size: .; J: TRBJ1-3; D: .; V: TRBV5-6
CDR3: CASTLIWDSGANVLTF; DNA: TGTGCCAGCACACTAATTTGGGACTCTGGGGCCAACGTCCTGACTTTC; size: .; J: TRBJ2-6; D: .; V: TRBV27
CDR3: CASSPPNNYGYTF; DNA: TGTGCCAGCTCACCACCAAATAACTATGGCTACACCTTC; size: .; J: TRBJ1-2; D: .; V: TRBV18
CDR3: CASSSAQNYGYTF; DNA: TGTGCCAGCAGCTCCGCCCAGAACTATGGCTACACCTTC; size: once; J: TRBJ1-2; D: .; V: TRBV14
CDR3: CATSRGDKDRTF; DNA: TGTGCCACCAGCAGAGGGGACAAGGACCGTACCTTC; size: .; J: TRBJ1-2; D: .; V: TRBV15
CDR3: CASSQDPRGPANEQFF; DNA: TGCGCCAGCAGCCAAGATCCACGGGGCCCAGCCAATGAGCAGTTCTTC; size: .; J: TRBJ2-1; D: .; V: TRBV4-3
CDR3: CASSDHRGIDVYEQYF; DNA: TGTGCCAGTAGTGACCACAGGGGAATCGACGTCTACGAGCAGTACTTC; size: .; J: TRBJ2-7; D: TRBD1; V: TRBV19
CDR3: CASSLGGGFTEAFF; DNA: TGTGCCAGTAGTTTGGGGGGAGGATTCACTGAAGCTTTCTTT; size: .; J: TRBJ1-1; D: .; V: TRBV19
CDR3: CASSRRTSGVSFTGELFF; DNA: TGTGCCAGCAGCCGACGCACTAGCGGAGTTTCTTTCACCGGGGAGCTGTTTTTT; size: .; J: TRBJ2-2; D: TRBD2; V: TRBV27
CDR3: CAWRAPGNTIYF; DNA: TGTGCCTGGAGAGCCCCTGGAAACACCATATATTTT; size: .; J: TRBJ1-3; D: .; V: TRBV30
CDR3: CASSLNGNRGTQYF; DNA: TGTGCCAGCAGCTTAAACGGAAATCGGGGGACCCAGTACTTC; size: .; J: TRBJ2-5; D: .; V: TRBV7-2
CDR3: CASSFGLEETQYF; DNA: TGTGCCAGCAGCTTTGGACTAGAGGAGACCCAGTACTTC; size: .; J: TRBJ2-5; D: TRBD2; V: TRBV13
CDR3: CASSEGTTGGGYTF; DNA: TGTGCCAGCAGCGAGGGAACCACAGGAGGGGGCTACACCTTC; size: few; J: TRBJ1-2; D: .; V: TRBV9
CDR3: CASSLGVIGQPQHF; DNA: TGTGCCAGCAGCTTAGGAGTGATCGGACAGCCCCAGCATTTT; size: .; J: TRBJ1-5; D: .; V: TRBV11-2
CDR3: CASSLASGRGGEQYF; DNA: TGTGCCAGCAGCTTAGCGAGCGGGAGAGGGGGCGAGCAGTACTTC; size: once; J: TRBJ2-7; D: TRBD2; V: TRBV11-2
CDR3: CSVWLRVEQFF; DNA: TGCAGCGTTTGGTTGCGAGTGGAGCAGTTCTTC; size: .; J: TRBJ2-1; D: .; V: TRBV29-1
CDR3: CASSESGDSPLHF; DNA: TGTGCCAGCAGTGAAAGTGGGGATTCACCCCTCCACTTT; size: few; J: TRBJ1-6; D: .; V: TRBV2
CDR3: CASPGTSGEQYF; DNA: TGTGCCAGTCCCGGGACTAGCGGCGAGCAGTACTTC; size: .; J: TRBJ2-7; D: TRBD2; V: TRBV28
CDR3: CASSLESPYGYTF; DNA: TGCGCCAGCAGCTTGGAGAGTCCCTATGGCTACACCTTC; size: .; J: TRBJ1-2; D: .; V: TRBV5-1
CDR3: CASMTGASEVQYF; DNA: TGCGCCAGCATGACAGGGGCAAGTGAGGTGCAGTACTTC; size: once; J: TRBJ2-7; D: TRBD1; V: TRBV10-2
CDR3: CASSSGGGGWTGELFF; DNA: TGCGCCAGCAGCTCGGGTGGGGGAGGGTGGACCGGGGAGCTGTTTTTT; size: once; J: TRBJ2-2; D: TRBD2; V: TRBV4-1
CDR3: CASSVEIKDTQYF; DNA: TGCGCCAGCAGTGTAGAAATTAAAGATACGCAGTATTTT; size: .; J: TRBJ2-3; D: .; V: TRBV5-1
CDR3: CASSFLSPGPGGYTF; DNA: TGTGCCAGCAGCTTTCTCTCCCCGGGGCCGGGGGGCTACACCTTC; size: .; J: TRBJ1-2; D: .; V: TRBV7-2
CDR3: CASSLGSEGYQPQHF; DNA: TGTGCCAGCAGCTTAGGATCGGAGGGTTATCAGCCCCAGCATTTT; size: .; J: TRBJ1-5; D: .; V: TRBV7-9
CDR3: CASLAGTGGTGELFF; DNA: TGTGCCAGCTTAGCCGGGACAGGTGGTACCGGGGAGCTGTTTTTT; size: .; J: TRBJ2-2; D: TRBD1; V: TRBV19